The next 14 T cell receptor beta chains were all read from a single sample in a study of cytomegalovirus exposure and HLA in healthy donors. Clones were read by immunoSEQ multiplex PCR, and TCRdb kept only the in-frame ones, dropping some. This table holds 250,000 to 350,000 clones, about nine tenths found once. The sequencing input was PBMCs. The receptor source for this set is a woman aged 18 to 35 in good health and CMV-seronegative.

The chain uses TRBV19 and TRBJ2-7, with 8 bases matching TRBD1. Germline CDR1 reads LNHDA; CDR2 reads SQIVND (reference sequence). This CDR3 has 14 amino acids. V lost 3 bases, J lost 3 bases, and 4 bases stayed unmatched. The DNA for the CDR3 is TGTGCCAGTAGTATGGGGACAGGAGACTACGAGCAGTACTTC. It is translated as CASSMGTGDYEQYF.

The V gene is TRBV27, the J gene TRBJ2-1, with a tentative D call TRBD2 (7 bases). The CDR3 has 17 residues. Germline V gene data show CDR1 as MNHEY and CDR2 as SMNVEV (reference sequence). Trimming cost V 2 bases and J 0 bases, with 14 bases left between them. The CDR3 here is CASSLEGGGSSYNEQFF. In DNA, the CDR3 is TGTGCCAGCAGTTTAGAGGGGGGAGGGAGCTCCTACAATGAGCAGTTCTTC.

The V gene is TRBV14, the J gene TRBJ1-1; D may be TRBD1 (5 bases). The CDR3 contains 19 residues. Germline CDR1 is SGHDN and CDR2 is FVKESK. The V end was cut by 3 bases, the J end by 3 bases, with 26 bases between. The CDR3 DNA reads TGTGCCAGCAGCCACACAACTCACCAGGGCGGGGCTGTCGACACTGAAGCTTTCTTT. Its protein product is CASSHTTHQGGAVDTEAFF.

The table lists this clone with many counts. DNA of the CDR3: TGTGCCAGTAGTGGGGACAGGGGAAGGGAGACCCAGTACTTC. It encodes CASSGDRGRETQYF. The rearrangement joins TRBV19 to TRBJ2-5, with 10 bases fitting TRBD1. Germline values: CDR1 LNHDA, CDR2 SQIVND (reference sequence). The CDR3 is made up of 14 amino acids. V shed 5 bases and J 5 bases; nucleotides not matched to a gene: 5.

The chain couples TRBV27 to TRBJ2-7, with D perhaps matching TRBD2 (5 bases). Trimming stripped 2 bases from V and 1 base from J, with 9 bases between. The CDR3 runs to 14 residues. Germline V gene sequence: CDR1 MNHEY, CDR2 SMNVEV (reference sequence). CDR3 sequence: CASSLGRGSYEQYF. Here the CDR3 DNA reads TGTGCCAGCAGTTTAGGACGGGGATCCTACGAGCAGTACTTC.

This clone has just one count. The V gene is TRBV5-6, the J gene TRBJ1-5, with D perhaps matching TRBD1 (5 bases). Trimming shortened V by 4 bases and J by 7 bases, and 12 bases separated the two germline ends. The CDR3 spans 13 residues. Germline V gives CDR1 SGHDT, CDR2 YYEEEE. The CDR3 coding sequence is TGTGCCAGCAGCCGAAGGGGAGGCCAGCCCCAGCATTTT. This sequence encodes CASSRRGGQPQHF.

The rearrangement links TRBV6-1 to TRBJ2-7; D may be TRBD1 (6 bases). Germline V CDR1 and CDR2: MNHNS, SASEGT. This CDR3 region has 16 residues. V was cut by 2 bases and J by 1 base, with 15 bases left in between. The CDR3 nucleotides read TGTGCCAGCAGTGAAAGAGGACAGCAAGATTCCTACGAGCAGTACTTC. This gives the protein CASSERGQQDSYEQYF.

The chain employs TRBV9 and TRBJ1-1; no clear D gene. Germline V gives CDR1 SGDLS, CDR2 YYNGEE. The germline V and J ends were trimmed by 4 bases and 10 bases, with 8 bases remaining between them. The CDR3 covers 10 residues. As DNA, the CDR3 is TGTGCCAGCAGCCCAATTCCAGCTTTCTTT. It specifies CASSPIPAFF.

Here the CDR3 DNA reads TGTGCCAGCAGGAGACAGTTATCCGGGGAGCTGTTTTTT. Amino acid sequence: CASRRQLSGELFF. The chain has TRBV6-5 and TRBJ2-2; maybe TRBD1 (5 bases). V gave up 6 bases and J gave up 6 bases, with 11 bases separating them. Germline values: CDR1 MNHEY, CDR2 SVGAGI. The CDR3 is 13 amino acids.

This chain joins TRBV30 and TRBJ2-5; no clear D. Germline V gene lookup returns CDR1 GTSNPN and CDR2 SVGIG (reference sequence). CDR3 length: 12 amino acids. V lost 1 base, J lost 5 bases, and 8 bases lay in between. The CDR3 region is CAWSASRETQYF. The CDR3 DNA reads TGTGCCTGGAGTGCGAGTCGGGAGACCCAGTACTTC.

The rearrangement links TRBV5-1 to TRBJ1-2; 9 bases align to TRBD1. The V gene's germline CDR1 is SGHRS and CDR2 YFSETQ. Losses at the gene ends were 4 bases for V and 5 bases for J; bases not matched to a gene: 6. This CDR3 has 14 amino acids. The CDR3 coding sequence is TGCGCCAGCAGCCCGGGACAGGGTGTTTATGGCTACACCTTC. Encoded protein: CASSPGQGVYGYTF.

The rearrangement links TRBV27 to TRBJ2-1; 10 bases agree with TRBD2. The CDR3 is 16 residues long. Germline trimming cut 5 bases from V and 7 bases from J; bases unmatched to any gene: 11. In germline, CDR1 is MNHEY, CDR2 SMNVEV (reference sequence). The CDR3 sequence: CASSDLLAGLLNEQFF. CDR3 in DNA: TGTGCCAGCAGTGACCTACTAGCGGGACTCCTAAATGAGCAGTTCTTC.

This chain connects TRBV7-2 to TRBJ1-1; D might be TRBD1 (5 bases). Germline CDR1 SGHTA, CDR2 FQGNSA. Trimming shortened V by 4 bases and J by 1 base, and 10 bases separated the two germline ends. CDR3 length: 14 residues. The CDR3 here is CASSWTRENTEAFF. DNA of the CDR3: TGTGCCAGCAGCTGGACAAGGGAGAACACTGAAGCTTTCTTT.

The chain combines TRBV28 with TRBJ1-2; D is ambiguous. The ends were cut back, 3 bases at V and 2 bases at J, with 7 bases in the middle. The CDR3 has 13 amino acids. Germline CDR1 reads MDHEN; CDR2 reads SYDVKM. In nucleotides, the CDR3 is TGTGCCAGCAGTTTTAGCAGAAACTATGGCTACACCTTC. Its protein product is CASSFSRNYGYTF.